The 8 T cell receptor beta chains listed next were all sequenced from one sample in a study of graft-versus-host responses after intestinal transplantation. The antigens these receptors bind are not known. Profiled with immunoSEQ multiplex PCR; TCRdb holds only in-frame clones, not every one. The profile shows around 77,000 clones, roughly 94% of them singletons. The sequencing used unstimulated CD8+ T cells sorted from spleen or lymph node cells, collected before intestinal transplant. These TCRs come from a human donor who received an intestinal transplant.

The chain recombines TRBV7-9 with TRBJ1-6, with no clear D. Germline assignment: CDR1 SEHNR and CDR2 FQNEAQ (reference sequence). The CDR3 has 13 residues. V was cut by 1 base and J by 9 bases, with 7 bases left in between. The CDR3 DNA is TGTGCCAGCAGCTTAGATGGGGTTTCACCCCTCCACTTT. Amino acid sequence: CASSLDGVSPLHF.

This chain links TRBV5-5 with TRBJ2-5; D is perhaps TRBD1 (5 bases). Germline CDR1 SGHKS, CDR2 YYEKEE (reference sequence). V gave up 4 bases and J gave up 2 bases, with 12 bases separating them. CDR3 size: 14 residues. The CDR3 reads CASSTARVQETQYF. In DNA form, the CDR3 reads TGTGCCAGCAGCACCGCCAGGGTGCAAGAGACCCAGTACTTC.

Here the CDR3 reads CARSSWQGGRVAGAEQFF. The CDR3 region has the DNA TGTGCCAGAAGCTCATGGCAAGGGGGCCGGGTAGCGGGAGCCGAGCAGTTCTTC. The rearrangement uses TRBV5-3 and TRBJ2-1; 9 bases fit TRBD2. TRBV5-3 is designated an ORF whose function remains uncertain. The CDR3 contains 18 residues. V gave up 3 bases and J gave up 10 bases; unmatched junction bases: 20.

This clone was seen a single time. The chain has TRBV30 and TRBJ2-7; weak D call: TRBD2 (5 bases). Germline loops: CDR1 GTSNPN, CDR2 SVGIG (reference sequence). The V end was cut by 0 bases, the J end by 7 bases, with 25 bases between. CDR3 length equals 17 residues. CDR3 bases: TGTGCCTGGAGTGTACTATACTGGCTCAAAAGGCCGGGGGAGCAGTACTTC. As protein: CAWSVLYWLKRPGEQYF.

CDR3 region: CASSHRDREPYEQYF. The CDR3 DNA reads as TGTGCCAGCAGTCACCGGGACAGGGAGCCCTACGAGCAGTACTTC. This sequence joins TRBV5-7 and TRBJ2-7, with 9 bases lining up with TRBD1. TRBV5-7 is annotated as an ORF whose role is uncertain. Trimming took 5 bases from V and 2 from J; bases not matched to a gene: 8. This CDR3 spans 15 amino acids.

This sequence joins TRBV27 and TRBJ1-1; 9 bases are a match to TRBD1. Trimming at V came to 5 bases and at J to 0 bases, leaving 4 bases not matched to a gene. This CDR3 has 15 amino acids. The V gene's germline CDR1 is MNHEY and CDR2 SMNVEV (reference sequence). This CDR3 reads CASSVRTGVNTEAFF. The CDR3 nucleotides are TGTGCCAGCAGTGTTCGGACAGGGGTGAACACTGAAGCTTTCTTT.

For the CDR3, the DNA is TGTGCCAGTTTCCGGCGTAGCGGGAGCACAGATACGCAGTATTTT. Its protein is CASFRRSGSTDTQYF. This chain joins TRBV19 and TRBJ2-3, with 7 nucleotides matching TRBD2. Germline-derived CDR1 and CDR2 are LNHDA and SQIVND (reference sequence). The CDR3 consists of 15 residues. Trimming cost V 8 bases and J 0 bases; bases outside gene matches: 8. The full variable domain, rest sourced from reference TRBV19 and TRBJ2-3, is DGGITQSPKYLFRKEGQNVTLSCEQNLNHDAMYWYRQDPGQGLRLIYYSQIVNDFQKGDIAEGYSVSREKKESFPLTVTSAQKNPTAFYLCASFRRSGSTDTQYFGPGTRLTVL.

This clone is a singleton in its sample. The J gene is TRBJ2-7, the V gene TRBV27; no reliable D call. The germline V and J ends were trimmed by 0 bases and 2 bases, with 5 bases remaining between them. The CDR3 spans 13 residues. Germline-derived CDR1 and CDR2 are MNHEY and SMNVEV (reference sequence). Here the CDR3 DNA reads TGTGCCAGCAGTTTATCCACGGCCTACGAGCAGTACTTC. Protein sequence: CASSLSTAYEQYF.